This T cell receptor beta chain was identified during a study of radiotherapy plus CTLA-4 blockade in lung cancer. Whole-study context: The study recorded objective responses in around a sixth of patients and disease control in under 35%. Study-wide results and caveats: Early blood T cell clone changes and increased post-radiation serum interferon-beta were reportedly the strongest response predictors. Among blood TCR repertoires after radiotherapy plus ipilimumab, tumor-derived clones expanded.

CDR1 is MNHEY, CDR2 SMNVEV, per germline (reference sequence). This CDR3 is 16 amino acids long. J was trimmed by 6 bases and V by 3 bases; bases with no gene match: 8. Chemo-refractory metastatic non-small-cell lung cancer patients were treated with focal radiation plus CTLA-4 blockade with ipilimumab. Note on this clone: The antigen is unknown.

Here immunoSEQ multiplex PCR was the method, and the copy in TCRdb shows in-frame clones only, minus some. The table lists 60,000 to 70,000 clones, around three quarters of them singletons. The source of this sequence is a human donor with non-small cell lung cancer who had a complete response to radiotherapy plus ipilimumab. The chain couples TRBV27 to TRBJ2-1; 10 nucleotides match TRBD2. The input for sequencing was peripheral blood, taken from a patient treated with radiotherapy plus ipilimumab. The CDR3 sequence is CASSFPSGSLRNEQFF. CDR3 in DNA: TGTGCCAGCAGTTTCCCTAGCGGGAGTTTACGCAATGAGCAGTTCTTC.